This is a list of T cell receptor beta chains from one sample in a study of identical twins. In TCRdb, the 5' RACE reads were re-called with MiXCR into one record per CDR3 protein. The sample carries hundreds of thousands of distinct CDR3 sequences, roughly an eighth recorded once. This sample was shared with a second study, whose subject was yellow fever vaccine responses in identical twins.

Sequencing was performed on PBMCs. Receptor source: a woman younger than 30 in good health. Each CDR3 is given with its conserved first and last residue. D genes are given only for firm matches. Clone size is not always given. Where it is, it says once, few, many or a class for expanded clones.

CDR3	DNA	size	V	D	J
CASRTGTLTEAFF	TGTGCCAGCAGGACCGGGACACTCACTGAAGCTTTCTTT	few	TRBV12-3/TRBV12-4	-	TRBJ1-1
CASRPPGTGGSYNEQFF	TGTGCCAGCAGACCTCCCGGGACAGGGGGCTCCTACAATGAGCAGTTCTTC	-	TRBV7-9	TRBD1	TRBJ2-1
CASSFSRGPYEQYF	TGCGCCAGCAGCTTCAGTCGGGGACCCTACGAGCAGTACTTC	many	TRBV5-1	-	TRBJ2-7
CASTLGVSGYNEQFF	TGTGCCAGTACCCTGGGGGTTAGCGGTTACAATGAGCAGTTCTTC	-	TRBV19	-	TRBJ2-1
CSARQTLRSNTEAFF	TGCAGTGCTAGACAGACCTTACGGTCAAACACTGAAGCTTTCTTT	-	TRBV20-1	-	TRBJ1-1
CASTPGDRGYEQYF	TGTGCCAGCACTCCCGGGGACAGGGGCTACGAGCAGTACTTC	few	TRBV12-3/TRBV12-4	TRBD1	TRBJ2-7
CASSPRGGVNTGELFF	TGTGCCAGCAGCCCCCGCGGGGGGGTGAACACCGGGGAGCTGTTTTTT	-	TRBV7-2	TRBD2	TRBJ2-2
CASSGSAEAFF	TGTGCCAGCAGCGGTAGCGCTGAAGCTTTCTTT	-	TRBV6-6	-	TRBJ1-1
CASSLGGGPSSYNEQFF	TGTGCCAGCAGTTTAGGCGGGGGACCGAGCTCCTACAATGAGCAGTTCTTC	-	TRBV27	TRBD2	TRBJ2-1
CASSLNGDRGLGEQFF	TGCGCCAGCAGCTTGAATGGGGACAGGGGGCTGGGAGAGCAGTTCTTC	-	TRBV5-1	TRBD1	TRBJ2-1
CASRSGLAATYEQYF	TGCGCCAGCAGAAGTGGACTAGCGGCCACCTACGAGCAGTACTTC	few	TRBV4-1	TRBD2	TRBJ2-7
CASSLAVPGSKLDEQFF	TGTGCCAGCAGCTTAGCAGTGCCTGGGAGTAAGTTGGATGAGCAGTTCTTC	-	TRBV7-8	-	TRBJ2-1
CASSVGFNTEAFF	TGTGCCAGCAGCGTAGGGTTCAACACTGAAGCTTTCTTT	-	TRBV9	-	TRBJ1-1
CSARERGRLEKLFF	TGCAGTGCTAGAGAGAGGGGGCGGCTTGAAAAACTGTTTTTT	few	TRBV20-1	TRBD1	TRBJ1-4
CSAPRDLEQFF	TGCAGTGCACCCAGGGATTTAGAGCAGTTCTTC	few	TRBV20-1	-	TRBJ2-1
CASRAPEGKRGTGELFF	TGTGCCAGCAGAGCTCCGGAGGGCAAGAGGGGTACCGGGGAGCTGTTTTTT	few	TRBV12-3/TRBV12-4	-	TRBJ2-2
CASSREASNTGELFF	TGTGCCAGCAGCCGGGAGGCCTCGAACACCGGGGAGCTGTTTTTT	-	TRBV2	TRBD2	TRBJ2-2
CATSRVGQISTDTQYF	TGTGCCACCAGCAGAGTAGGGCAGATAAGCACAGATACGCAGTATTTT	few	TRBV15	-	TRBJ2-3
CATSDSDRGFQELFF	TGTGCCACCAGTGATTCGGACAGGGGGTTTCAGGAGTTGTTCTTC	-	TRBV24-1	TRBD1	TRBJ2-1
CASSYFTSGGGHNEQFF	TGTGCCAGCAGTTACTTCACTAGCGGGGGGGGTCACAATGAGCAGTTCTTC	-	TRBV6-5	TRBD2	TRBJ2-1
CASSRAGGDTDTQYF	TGTGCCAGCAGCCGGGCGGGGGGAGACACAGATACGCAGTATTTT	-	TRBV28	TRBD2	TRBJ2-3
CASRRTNRDSGTEAFF	TGTGCCAGCAGGAGGACCAACAGGGATTCGGGCACTGAAGCTTTCTTT	-	TRBV2	-	TRBJ1-1
CASSDSGTSYEQYF	TGTGCCAGCAGTGACTCCGGGACATCGTACGAGCAGTACTTC	-	TRBV6-5	-	TRBJ2-7
CASSESVGRTDTQYF	TGCGCCAGCAGTGAGTCAGTGGGCCGCACAGATACGCAGTATTTT	-	TRBV10-2	-	TRBJ2-3
CASSYSPAVYYNSPLHF	TGTGCCAGCAGTTACTCCCCGGCTGTTTACTATAATTCACCCCTCCACTTT	few	TRBV6-2/TRBV6-3	-	TRBJ1-6
CASSSTTGADTQYF	TGTGCCAGCAGCTCGACAACCGGGGCAGATACGCAGTATTTT	-	TRBV13	-	TRBJ2-3
CASSVDQGPNQPQHF	TGTGCCAGCAGCGTAGACCAGGGTCCCAATCAGCCCCAGCATTTT	-	TRBV9	-	TRBJ1-5